This entry features one T cell receptor (beta chain) sequence. Its antigen is not known. The repertoire was sequenced with immunoSEQ multiplex PCR; TCRdb's copy has only in-frame clones and lacks some. The data contain about 18,000 clones, about 71% of them singletons. CDR3 length: 15 amino acids. Germline V gene sequence: CDR1 SGDLS, CDR2 YYNGEE. The J segment lost 3 bases and the V segment lost 4 bases, leaving 4 bases of the junction unmatched. The record originates from a study of OX40 agonist ivuxolimab in advanced cancers. The wider study: Patients' therapy was ivuxolimab, an antibody that acts as an agonist of OX40 (CD134). Participants averaged approximately 60 years of age (range roughly 23 to 79) and were 75% to 90% male.

Regarding the study as a whole: Antigens targeted by the expanded peripheral T cells were not determined. Low clonal expansion, among the lowest seen, marked partial responders at 0.1-3.0 mg/kg.

This sequence was found in an adult with an advanced solid tumor such as melanoma, head and neck, liver or kidney cancer. This chain connects TRBV9 to TRBJ2-2; 9 bases fit TRBD1. Specimen: CD4+ or CD8+ T cells sorted from blood, collected in a trial of the OX40 agonist ivuxolimab. DNA for the CDR3: TGTGCCAGCAGCCCCCGGACAGGGGACACCGGGGAGCTGTTTTTT. It codes for CASSPRTGDTGELFF.